This TCR beta chain originates from a study of blood T cell repertoires in COVID-19. About the study: Some COVID-19 samples were acute and others convalescent; all came from the United States, Italy and Spain.

Per the authors' pipeline: Estimates of nucleated cell counts were drawn from the amplification of reference gene primers. The protocol was immunoSEQ multiplex PCR, while the TCRdb copy is restricted to in-frame clones and leaves out a portion. V, J and clone size derive from that table, while D and trimming were established from the DNA sequence. The sample has 150,000 to 200,000 clones; 70% to 90% are singletons. Germline V gene data show CDR1 as SGHTA and CDR2 as FQGNSA. V lost 4 bases and J lost 9, with 16 bases in between. The CDR3 contains 13 residues. The genes are TRBV7-2 and TRBJ2-7; D remains unclear. This TCR was sampled from a human donor with active or convalescent COVID-19. The donor label of this sample is uncertain. Material: peripheral blood. The CDR3 protein is CASSSRGRHRQYF. CDR3 DNA sequence: TGTGCCAGCAGCTCCCGTGGCAGGCATAGGCAGTACTTC.